The rows below give T cell receptor beta chains drawn from one sample of a study of vaccination and CD4 T cells after COVID-19. TCRdb processed the PCR reads anew with MiXCR; each CDR3 protein has one entry. Of 7,500 to 9,000 distinct CDR3 sequences in the sample, more than 20% were seen once. These TCRs are of unknown antigen specificity. Sequenced here: CD4+ T cells from blood, cultured in vitro, sampled after SARS-CoV-2 vaccination. These TCRs come from a human donor who had recovered from COVID-19. Both conserved end residues are part of each CDR3. A D gene is named only where the DNA matches it firmly. Size values are once, few and many counts, or a class for expanded clones, and some rows have none.

d_call,j_call,clone_size,v_call,cdr3_length,cdr3_nt,cdr3_aa
.,TRBJ1-5,.,TRBV5-5,14,TGTGCCAGCAGCTTGATGGGAACCCGACAGCCCCAGCATTTT,CASSLMGTRQPQHF
TRBD2,TRBJ2-7,few,TRBV6-1,14,TGTGCCAGCAGCCAGCGGGGGTGGCGGTCCGAGCAGTACTTC,CASSQRGWRSEQYF
.,TRBJ2-1,medium-sized,TRBV25-1,15,TGTGCCAGCAGTGACCCCAGCGGGTCCGGTAATGAGCAGTTCTTC,CASSDPSGSGNEQFF
.,TRBJ1-5,.,TRBV6-1,13,TGTGCCAGTAGAAACAGGGTCGGTCAGCCCCAGCATTTT,CASRNRVGQPQHF
TRBD1,TRBJ2-7,medium-sized,TRBV6-5,17,TGTGCCAGCAGTTACTCGGGTGTCGGACAGGGGTCCTACGAGCAGTACTTC,CASSYSGVGQGSYEQYF
TRBD2,TRBJ2-5,.,TRBV29-1,15,TGCAGCGTTGAGCCAGCGGGAGGGCCGGGGGAGACCCAGTACTTC,CSVEPAGGPGETQYF
.,TRBJ1-1,.,TRBV10-1,13,TGCGCCAGCAGTGAAGGAGGTCGCACTGAAGCTTTCTTT,CASSEGGRTEAFF
TRBD1,TRBJ2-5,medium-sized,TRBV6-1,16,TGTGCCAGCAGAACCACAGGGGCGGTCCCCTGGGAGACCCAGTACTTC,CASRTTGAVPWETQYF
TRBD2,TRBJ2-1,.,TRBV7-9,18,TGTGCCAGCTTAAGCGCTAGCGGGAGGGCCTATTTTAACAATGAGCAGTTCTTC,CASLSASGRAYFNNEQFF
.,TRBJ2-5,medium-sized,TRBV20-1,18,TGCAGTGCTAGTAAACTTCTTCTAGCGAAAAGGTACCAAGAGACCCAGTACTTC,CSASKLLLAKRYQETQYF
TRBD1,TRBJ2-6,.,TRBV19,17,TGTGCCAGTAGTATAGGACAGGGATACTCTGGGGCCAACGTCCTGACTTTC,CASSIGQGYSGANVLTF
TRBD1,TRBJ2-7,few,TRBV11-2,14,TGTGCCAGCAGGCCATCCGGGACAGGGGGCGAGCAGTACTTC,CASRPSGTGGEQYF
TRBD2,TRBJ2-5,medium-sized,TRBV24-1,17,TGTGCCACCAGTGAACTAGCGGGAGGGCCCGGGCAAGAGACCCAGTACTTC,CATSELAGGPGQETQYF
.,TRBJ2-1,few,TRBV6-1,16,TGTGCCAGCACCAAGCGCCAAGCAGGGGTCGACAATGAGCAGTTCTTC,CASTKRQAGVDNEQFF
.,TRBJ2-2,.,TRBV28,12,TGTGCCAGCAGCAAACCGACCGGGGAGCTGTTTTTT,CASSKPTGELFF
.,TRBJ1-5,.,TRBV19,14,TGTGCCAGTACCACCGCGAGGGGGAATCAGCCCCAGCATTTT,CASTTARGNQPQHF
TRBD1,TRBJ2-5,few,TRBV18,15,TGTGCCAGCTCACCAGGGACAGGGTCACAAGAGACCCAGTACTTC,CASSPGTGSQETQYF
TRBD2,TRBJ2-1,few,TRBV7-3,16,TGTGCCAGCAGCTTAGGTGGCGGGGGTGCATACAATGAGCAGTTCTTC,CASSLGGGGAYNEQFF
TRBD1,TRBJ1-5,.,TRBV6-1,15,TGTGCCAGCAGTGTGGGACAGGTCATAAATCAGCCCCAGCATTTT,CASSVGQVINQPQHF
.,TRBJ1-5,.,TRBV27,14,TGTGCCAGCAGTGGTATTCGTAGCAATCAGCCCCAGCATTTT,CASSGIRSNQPQHF
.,TRBJ1-2,medium-sized,TRBV7-9,13,TGTGCCAGCAGCTTGACAGACCTCTATGGCTACACCTTC,CASSLTDLYGYTF
TRBD2,TRBJ2-1,.,TRBV9,16,TGTGCCAGCAGCGTAGGACCAGCGGGGGGGGGGAATGAGCAGTTCTTC,CASSVGPAGGGNEQFF
.,TRBJ2-1,few,TRBV6-2/TRBV6-3,12,TGTGCCAGCAGCGGAGGCTACAATGAGCAGTTCTTC,CASSGGYNEQFF
.,TRBJ2-2,.,TRBV7-2,15,TGTGCCAGCAGCTTAGAGAGCTCTAACACCGGGGAGCTGTTTTTT,CASSLESSNTGELFF
.,TRBJ2-5,.,TRBV2,11,TGTGCCAGCACCCGGGGGGAGACCCAGTACTTC,CASTRGETQYF
.,TRBJ1-1,.,TRBV7-3,14,TGTGCCAGCAGCCCGCAGGGGCGGCGGACTGAAGCTTTCTTT,CASSPQGRRTEAFF
.,TRBJ2-5,.,TRBV4-2,15,TGTGCCAGCAGCCAAGATTTGGCCAGGCAAGAGACCCAGTACTTC,CASSQDLARQETQYF
.,TRBJ1-6,once,TRBV18,17,TGTGCCAGCTCACCACGGAGGGGATATCACCCCCATTGGGCCCTCCACTTT,CASSPRRGYHPHWALHF
.,TRBJ2-3,.,TRBV5-6,13,TGTGCCAGCGTCAAGGGTCAGGCAGATACGCAGTATTTT,CASVKGQADTQYF
.,TRBJ2-1,.,TRBV7-7,17,TGTGCCAGCAGCAGAAGGGCGGGGAGAAGCTCCTACAATGAGCAGTTCTTC,CASSRRAGRSSYNEQFF
.,TRBJ2-5,.,TRBV29-1,11,TGCAGCGTTGTCGGTGAAGAGACCCAGTACTTC,CSVVGEETQYF
TRBD1,TRBJ2-7,.,TRBV11-3,16,TGTGCCAGCAGTTCCCCAGCTCGGGACAGCTACTACGAGCAGTACTTC,CASSSPARDSYYEQYF
TRBD2,TRBJ2-7,medium-sized,TRBV20-1,15,TGCAGTGTAGCGGGAGGGCCGACCGGTTCCTACGAGCAGTACTTC,CSVAGGPTGSYEQYF
.,TRBJ1-1,few,TRBV20-1,14,TGCAGTGCTACCCGTCCACATATTCACGCTGAAGCTTTCTTT,CSATRPHIHAEAFF
.,TRBJ2-3,few,TRBV24-1,16,TGTGCCACCAGTGATGTAGACAGTCTGAGCACAGATACGCAGTATTTT,CATSDVDSLSTDTQYF
.,TRBJ2-1,.,TRBV6-4,14,TGTGCCAAGACACTACCTAGGTCCTACAATGAGCAGTTCTTC,CAKTLPRSYNEQFF
TRBD1,TRBJ2-7,.,TRBV10-3,15,TGTGCCATCAGTGAGTCGGGACAGGGAAGCTACGAGCAGTACTTC,CAISESGQGSYEQYF
TRBD2,TRBJ2-5,few,TRBV27,18,TGTGCCAGCAGTTTACGCCGTGTGACGGGAGGGGGGCAAGAGACCCAGTACTTC,CASSLRRVTGGGQETQYF
.,TRBJ2-7,few,TRBV6-1,16,TGTGCCAGCAAAACCATCACAGGGATCAGTGGCTACGAGCAGTACTTC,CASKTITGISGYEQYF
.,TRBJ2-7,few,TRBV29-1,11,TGCAGCGCCCAGGGGTTCTACGAGCAGTACTTC,CSAQGFYEQYF
TRBD1,TRBJ1-2,few,TRBV28,15,TGTGCCAGCACTCCCGCGGAGACAGGGAGCTATGGCTACACCTTC,CASTPAETGSYGYTF
.,TRBJ1-1,medium-sized,TRBV20-1,11,TGCAGTGCTAGAGGGAATCCTGAAGCTTTCTTT,CSARGNPEAFF
.,TRBJ1-1,.,TRBV12-3/TRBV12-4,14,TGTGCCAGCAGTTCACACGGGGAAGGGACTGAAGCTTTCTTT,CASSSHGEGTEAFF
TRBD1,TRBJ2-6,few,TRBV19,18,TGTGCCAGTAGTACCAACAGGGGGCGCATATCTGGGGCCAACGTCCTGACTTTC,CASSTNRGRISGANVLTF
.,TRBJ1-6,.,TRBV28,17,TGTGCCAGCAGTCCCATGGGAGGGTTAGATAGGAATTCACCCCTCCACTTT,CASSPMGGLDRNSPLHF
.,TRBJ1-5,.,TRBV18,13,TGTGCCAGCTCGGGGGATAGCAATCAGCCCCAGCATTTT,CASSGDSNQPQHF
.,TRBJ2-2,.,TRBV28,15,TGTGCCAGCAGTGCAGGGGGGGTGCAACGTAGCGAGCTGTTTTTT,CASSAGGVQRSELFF
.,TRBJ1-5,few,TRBV5-4,15,TGTGCCAGCAGCCCCGGCCCGGACAACGTTCAGCCCCAGCATTTT,CASSPGPDNVQPQHF